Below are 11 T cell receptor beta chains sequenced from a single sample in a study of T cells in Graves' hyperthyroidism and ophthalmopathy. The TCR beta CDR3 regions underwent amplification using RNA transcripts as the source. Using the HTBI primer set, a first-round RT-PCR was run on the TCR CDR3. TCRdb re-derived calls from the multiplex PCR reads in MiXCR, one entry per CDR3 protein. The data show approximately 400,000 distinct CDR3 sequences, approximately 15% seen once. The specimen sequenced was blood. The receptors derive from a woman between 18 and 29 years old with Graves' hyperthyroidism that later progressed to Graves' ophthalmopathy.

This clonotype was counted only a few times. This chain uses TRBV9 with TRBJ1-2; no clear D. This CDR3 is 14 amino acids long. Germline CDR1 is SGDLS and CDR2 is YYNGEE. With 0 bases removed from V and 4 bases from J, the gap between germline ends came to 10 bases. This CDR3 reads CASSVATDPYGYTF. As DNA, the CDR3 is TGTGCCAGCAGCGTAGCTACGGACCCCTATGGCTACACCTTC.

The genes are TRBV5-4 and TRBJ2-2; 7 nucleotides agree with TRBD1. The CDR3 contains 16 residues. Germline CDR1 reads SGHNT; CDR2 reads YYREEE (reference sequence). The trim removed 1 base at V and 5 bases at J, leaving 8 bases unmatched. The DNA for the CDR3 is TGTGCCAGCAGCTTGCGGGACAGTGCTCTTACCGGGGAGCTGTTTTTT. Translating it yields CASSLRDSALTGELFF.

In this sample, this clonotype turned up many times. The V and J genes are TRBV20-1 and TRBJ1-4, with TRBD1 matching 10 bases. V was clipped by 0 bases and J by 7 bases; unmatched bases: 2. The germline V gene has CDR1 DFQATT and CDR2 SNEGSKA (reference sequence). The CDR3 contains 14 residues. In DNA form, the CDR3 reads TGCAGTGCTAGAGAGGGACAGGGGTCTGAAAAACTGTTTTTT. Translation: CSAREGQGSEKLFF.

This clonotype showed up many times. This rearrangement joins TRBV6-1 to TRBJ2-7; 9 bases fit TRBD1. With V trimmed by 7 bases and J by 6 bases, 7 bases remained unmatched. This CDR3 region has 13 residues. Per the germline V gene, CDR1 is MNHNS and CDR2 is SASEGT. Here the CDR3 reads CASTRDRVAEQYF. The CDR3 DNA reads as TGTGCCAGCACCAGGGACAGGGTGGCCGAGCAGTACTTC.

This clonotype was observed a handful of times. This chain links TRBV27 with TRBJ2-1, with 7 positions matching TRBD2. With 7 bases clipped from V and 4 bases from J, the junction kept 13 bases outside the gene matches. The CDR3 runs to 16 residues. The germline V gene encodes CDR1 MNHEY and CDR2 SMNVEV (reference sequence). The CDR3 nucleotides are TGTGCCAGCACCGATGGGGGAGGGCCTGTTTACAATGAGCAGTTCTTC. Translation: CASTDGGGPVYNEQFF.

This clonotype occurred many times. The CDR3: CASSENSQGQPQHF. The CDR3 region has the DNA TGTGCCAGCAGTGAAAACAGCCAAGGGCAGCCCCAGCATTTT. The chain uses TRBV6-1 and TRBJ1-5; no firm D call. Germline V CDR1 and CDR2: MNHNS, SASEGT. The CDR3 is 14 amino acids. V gave up 2 bases and J gave up 7 bases, with 12 bases separating them.

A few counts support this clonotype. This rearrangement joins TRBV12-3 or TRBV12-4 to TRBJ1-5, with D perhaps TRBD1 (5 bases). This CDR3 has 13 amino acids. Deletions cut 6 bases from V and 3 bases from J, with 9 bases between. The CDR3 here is CASRRQINQPQHF. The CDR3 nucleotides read TGTGCCAGCAGGCGACAGATCAATCAGCCCCAGCATTTT.

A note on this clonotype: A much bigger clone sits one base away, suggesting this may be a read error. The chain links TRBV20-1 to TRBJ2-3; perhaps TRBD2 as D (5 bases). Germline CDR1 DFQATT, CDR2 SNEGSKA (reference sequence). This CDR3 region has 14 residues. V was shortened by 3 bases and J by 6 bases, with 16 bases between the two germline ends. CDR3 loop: CSASRGEPRDTQYF. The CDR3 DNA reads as TGCAGTGCTAGCCGTGGGGAGCCTCGGGATACGCAGTATTTT.

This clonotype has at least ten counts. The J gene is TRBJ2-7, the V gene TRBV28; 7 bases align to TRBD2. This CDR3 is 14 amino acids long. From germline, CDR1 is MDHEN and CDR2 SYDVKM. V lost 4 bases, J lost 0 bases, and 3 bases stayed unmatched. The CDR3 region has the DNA TGTGCCAGCAGTTCGAGGACTAGCTCCTACGAGCAGTACTTC. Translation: CASSSRTSSYEQYF.

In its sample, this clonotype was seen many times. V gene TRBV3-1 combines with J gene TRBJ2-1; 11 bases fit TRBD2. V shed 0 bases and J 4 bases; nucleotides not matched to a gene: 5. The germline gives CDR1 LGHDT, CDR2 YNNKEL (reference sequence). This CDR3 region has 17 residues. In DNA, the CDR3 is TGTGCCAGCAGCCAAGAGAGGACTAGCGGGTATTACAATGAGCAGTTCTTC. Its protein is CASSQERTSGYYNEQFF.

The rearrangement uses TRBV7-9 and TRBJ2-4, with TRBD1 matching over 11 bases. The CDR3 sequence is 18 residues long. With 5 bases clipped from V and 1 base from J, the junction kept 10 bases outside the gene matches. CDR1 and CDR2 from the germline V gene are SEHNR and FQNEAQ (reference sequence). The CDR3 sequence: CASSRIEDRGPAKNIQYF. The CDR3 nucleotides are TGTGCCAGCAGCCGGATTGAGGACAGGGGGCCTGCCAAAAACATTCAGTACTTC.